Presented here are 8 T cell receptor beta chains from one specimen sequenced in a study of blood T cells in healthy people across ages (dated by TCRdb to about 2015). Receptor amplification or capture employed 5' RACE. The reads were generated on an Illumina HiSeq 2500. A second PCR of about 7 to 12 cycles was run with a J-beta primer mix and a sample-barcoded 5' primer. Through fastp at Q25 and MiXCR, TCRdb rebuilt clones from the public reads, retaining in-frame beta chains. Entries that share a CDR3 protein sequence are merged under the most common genes and DNA. Within this sample are roughly 700,000 distinct CDR3 sequences, with around 32% of them counted one time only. The leading ten clones occupy 15% of the sample. The sequenced sample consisted of blood. The receptor source for this set is a woman of 80 years or more in good health. Donor details come from another sample of the same person, matched by shared clones.

This clonotype was observed many times. The rearrangement links TRBV6-6 to TRBJ1-2, with D possibly matching TRBD1 (6 bases). Trimming cost V 5 bases and J 5 bases, with 12 bases left between them. The CDR3 contains 13 residues. Germline V gene lookup returns CDR1 MNHNY and CDR2 SVGAGI (reference sequence). The CDR3 loop reads CASSRTDAYGYTF. The CDR3 DNA follows: TGTGCCAGCAGTCGGACAGACGCTTATGGCTACACCTTC.

Details on this clonotype: This may stem from a read error, because a much larger clone lies one nucleotide away. CDR3 sequence (DNA): TGCAGTTCCACGGGACTCTCCAATGAGCAGTACTTC. Encoded protein: CSSTGLSNEQYF. The chain combines TRBV20-1 with TRBJ2-5, with a tentative D call TRBD2 (6 bases). Trimming cost V 8 bases and J 11 bases, with 21 bases left between them. Germline lookup yields CDR1 DFQATT and CDR2 SNEGSKA (reference sequence). The CDR3 is made up of 12 amino acids.

This clonotype occurred many times. The chain uses TRBV11-1 and TRBJ1-5; D call uncertain. CDR1 is SGHAT and CDR2 is FQDESV in the germline V gene (reference sequence). The CDR3 extends over 18 amino acids. V was trimmed by 1 base and J by 0 bases, leaving 16 bases between them. CDR3 sequence (DNA): TGTGCCAGCAGCTTAGAGGAGCCAGGTTACTATAGCAATCAGCCCCAGCATTTT. Its translation: CASSLEEPGYYSNQPQHF.

This clonotype has at least ten counts. CDR3 region: CASTLGGAITDTQYF. The CDR3 DNA reads TGTGCCAGCACCCTGGGGGGGGCTATCACAGATACGCAGTATTTT. The chain couples TRBV6-5 to TRBJ2-3; perhaps TRBD2 as D (7 bases). CDR3 length equals 15 residues. The ends were cut back, 7 bases at V and 2 bases at J, with 16 bases in the middle. CDR1 is MNHEY and CDR2 is SVGAGI in the germline V gene.

Many counts were recorded for this clonotype. The chain employs TRBV7-9 and TRBJ1-2; 10 positions agree with TRBD1. Germline V lookup: CDR1 SEHNR, CDR2 FQNEAQ (reference sequence). The CDR3 sequence is 15 residues long. V gave up 1 base and J gave up 5 bases; unmatched junction bases: 4. In DNA form, the CDR3 reads TGTGCCAGCAGCTTAGAGGGGACAGGGGCTTATGGCTACACCTTC. Amino acids: CASSLEGTGAYGYTF.

This clonotype was counted at least ten times. The chain joins TRBV6-1 to TRBJ2-3, with TRBD2 matching 12 bases. The CDR3 covers 18 residues. From germline, CDR1 is MNHNS and CDR2 SASEGT. With V trimmed by 4 bases and J by 1 base, 9 bases remained unmatched. The CDR3 loop reads CASSASSGGAGGTDTQYF. CDR3 sequence (DNA): TGTGCCAGCAGTGCCTCTAGCGGGGGGGCAGGCGGCACAGATACGCAGTATTTT.

The J gene is TRBJ2-5, the V gene TRBV20-1; possibly TRBD2 for D (6 bases). Germline V gene lookup returns CDR1 DFQATT and CDR2 SNEGSKA (reference sequence). The CDR3 runs to 12 residues. The V end was cut by 7 bases, the J end by 5 bases, with 14 bases between. CDR3 in DNA: TGCAGTGGCAAAGTTGGGGGGGAGACCCAGTACTTC. This gives the protein CSGKVGGETQYF.

This clonotype was recorded at least ten times. The CDR3 bases are TGTGCCAGCAGTCAGACAGGGTCAACCCAGTACTTC. Translated, it gives CASSQTGSTQYF. The chain employs TRBV28 and TRBJ2-5, with TRBD1 matching 7 bases. V shed 5 bases and J 8 bases; nucleotides not matched to a gene: 5. The CDR3 runs 12 residues. Per germline, CDR1 MDHEN and CDR2 SYDVKM.